This TCR beta chain came from a study of blood T cell repertoires in COVID-19. Study-wide context: Researchers got acute and convalescent COVID-19 samples from the United States, Italy and Spain.

The germline V gene has CDR1 MRHNA and CDR2 SNTAGT. Trimming shortened V by 6 bases and J by 1 base, and 6 bases separated the two germline ends. The CDR3 sequence is 13 residues long. The table came from immunoSEQ multiplex PCR; TCRdb's copy has only in-frame clones and leaves some out. The sample holds 200,000 or so clones, almost 80% seen once. This clonotype was obtained from a man in his sixties with active or convalescent COVID-19. The specimen sequenced was peripheral blood. The rearrangement links TRBV6-4 to TRBJ2-2; D is undetermined. The DNA of the CDR3 is TGTGCCAGCAGCCACAAGAACACCGGGGAGCTGTTTTTT. Translating gives CASSHKNTGELFF.